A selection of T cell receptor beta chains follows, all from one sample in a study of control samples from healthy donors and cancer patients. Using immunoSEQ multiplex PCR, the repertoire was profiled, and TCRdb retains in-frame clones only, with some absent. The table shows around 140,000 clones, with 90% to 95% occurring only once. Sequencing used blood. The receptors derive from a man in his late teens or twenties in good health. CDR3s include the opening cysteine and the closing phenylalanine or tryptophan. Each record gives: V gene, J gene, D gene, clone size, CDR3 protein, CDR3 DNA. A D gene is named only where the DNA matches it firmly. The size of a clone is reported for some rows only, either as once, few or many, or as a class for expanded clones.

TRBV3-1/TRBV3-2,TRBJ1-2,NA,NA,CASSQATGDYGYTF,TGTGCCAGCAGCCAAGCAACGGGTGACTATGGCTACACCTTC
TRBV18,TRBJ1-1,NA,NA,CASSPGYTEAFF,TGTGCCAGCTCACCGGGGTACACTGAAGCTTTCTTT
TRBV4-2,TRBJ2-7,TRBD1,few,CASSPETGGGDEQYF,TGTGCCAGCAGCCCTGAAACAGGGGGCGGGGACGAGCAGTACTTC
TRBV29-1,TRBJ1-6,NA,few,CSVEVQSSLHF,TGCAGCGTTGAAGTGCAATCGTCCCTCCACTTT
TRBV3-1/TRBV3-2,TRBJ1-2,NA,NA,CASSQKGYNYGYTF,TGTGCCAGCAGCCAAAAGGGGTATAACTATGGCTACACCTTC
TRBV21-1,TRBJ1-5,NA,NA,CASRGGQGMRNQPQHF,TGTGCCAGCAGAGGGGGACAGGGGATGCGCAATCAGCCCCAGCATTTT
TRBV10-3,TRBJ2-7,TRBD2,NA,CASQGGLVAGGSSYEQYF,TGTGCCTCCCAAGGGGGTCTGGTAGCGGGAGGTTCATCCTACGAGCAGTACTTC
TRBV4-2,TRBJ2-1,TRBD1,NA,CASSQDRDRTVFF,TGTGCCAGCAGCCAAGATCGGGACAGGACGGTATTCTTC
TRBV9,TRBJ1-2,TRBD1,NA,CASSGQGYGYTF,TGTGCCAGCAGCGGACAGGGCTATGGCTACACCTTC
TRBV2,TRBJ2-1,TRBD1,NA,CASSETTGGNEQFF,TGTGCCAGCAGTGAAACGACAGGGGGTAATGAGCAGTTCTTC
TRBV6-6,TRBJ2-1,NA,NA,CASSIRQAYNEQFF,TGTGCCAGCAGTATCAGACAGGCGTACAATGAGCAGTTCTTC
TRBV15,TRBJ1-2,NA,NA,CATSRDRGRFYGYTF,TGTGCCACCAGCAGAGATCGGGGGCGGTTCTATGGCTACACCTTC
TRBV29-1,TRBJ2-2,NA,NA,CSVISGRNTGELFF,TGCAGCGTGATCAGCGGGCGGAACACCGGGGAGCTGTTTTTT
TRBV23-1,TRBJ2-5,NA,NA,CASSQSRGDQETQYF,TGCGCCAGCAGTCAATCACGAGGGGATCAAGAGACCCAGTACTTC
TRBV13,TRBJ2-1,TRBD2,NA,CASSLEASGNLYNEQFF,TGTGCCAGCAGCTTAGAGGCTAGCGGGAACTTGTACAATGAGCAGTTCTTC
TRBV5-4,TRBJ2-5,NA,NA,CASSLWRQTQYF,TGTGCCAGCAGCTTGTGGCGGCAGACCCAGTACTTC
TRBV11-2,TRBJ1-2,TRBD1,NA,CASSLGHEYRAGGSGYTF,TGTGCCAGCAGCTTAGGCCACGAATATAGGGCAGGGGGTAGTGGCTACACCTTC
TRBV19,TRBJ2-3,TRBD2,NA,CASSPLAGLRITDTQYF,TGTGCCAGTAGCCCTCTAGCGGGCCTAAGGATAACAGATACGCAGTATTTT
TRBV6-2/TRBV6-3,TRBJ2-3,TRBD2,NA,CASSSGTSGPAVKYF,TGTGCCAGCAGTTCCGGGACTAGCGGCCCCGCAGTGAAGTATTTT
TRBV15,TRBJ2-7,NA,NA,CATGSRSYEQYF,TGTGCCACCGGCAGTCGATCCTACGAGCAGTACTTC
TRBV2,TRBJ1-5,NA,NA,CASNAQVSNQPQHF,TGTGCCAGCAACGCACAGGTCAGCAATCAGCCCCAGCATTTT
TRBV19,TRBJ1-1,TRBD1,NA,CASSILETGVTEAFF,TGTGCCAGTAGTATATTGGAGACAGGGGTCACTGAAGCTTTCTTT
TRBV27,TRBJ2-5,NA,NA,CASSFRPQETQYF,TGTGCCAGCAGTTTCAGACCCCAAGAGACCCAGTACTTC
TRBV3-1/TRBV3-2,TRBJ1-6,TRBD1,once,CASSQTGGGSPLHF,TGTGCCAGCAGCCAGACAGGGGGTGGTTCACCCCTCCACTTT
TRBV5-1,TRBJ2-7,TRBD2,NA,CASRSSGGEQYF,TGCGCCAGCAGGTCCAGCGGGGGCGAGCAGTACTTC
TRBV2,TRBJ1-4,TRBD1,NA,CASRPGTGGGEKLFF,TGTGCCAGCAGGCCCGGGACAGGGGGGGGTGAAAAACTGTTTTTT
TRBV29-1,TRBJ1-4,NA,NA,CSAGPSARKNEKLFF,TGCAGCGCGGGACCATCAGCTAGAAAAAATGAAAAACTGTTTTTT
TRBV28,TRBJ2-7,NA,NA,CASSLLKGPSSYEQYF,TGTGCCAGCAGTTTATTGAAGGGCCCGAGCTCCTACGAGCAGTACTTC
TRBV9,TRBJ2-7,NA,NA,CASSVGQTTYEQYF,TGTGCCAGCAGCGTCGGACAGACGACCTACGAGCAGTACTTC